A selection of T cell receptor beta chains follows, all from one sample in a study of blood T cells in healthy people across ages. TCRdb processed the 5' RACE reads anew with MiXCR; each CDR3 protein has one entry. The sample lists 1,100,000 or so distinct CDR3 sequences, 45% seen once, with about 20% in the top ten. Sequences were obtained from blood. The receptors here all came from an older woman in good health. Both conserved end residues are part of each CDR3. Fields, in order: D gene, clone size, J gene, V gene, CDR3 DNA, CDR3 protein. D genes are given only for firm matches. Only part of the rows carry a size: once, few, many, or a class if the clone is expanded.

d_gene: .; abundance: .; j_gene: TRBJ2-3; v_gene: TRBV2; CDR3nt: TGTGCCAGCAGGGGCGTGGCAGATACGCAGTATTTT; CDR3aa: CASRGVADTQYF
d_gene: .; abundance: few; j_gene: TRBJ2-1; v_gene: TRBV20-1; CDR3nt: TGCAGTGCTAGAGATTTCAGAGGGACGAGGAATGAGCAGTTCTTC; CDR3aa: CSARDFRGTRNEQFF
d_gene: TRBD2; abundance: few; j_gene: TRBJ2-3; v_gene: TRBV20-1; CDR3nt: TGCAGTGCTAGGGATCTAGCGGGAGGAGGCACAGATACGCAGTATTTT; CDR3aa: CSARDLAGGGTDTQYF
d_gene: TRBD1; abundance: .; j_gene: TRBJ2-7; v_gene: TRBV20-1; CDR3nt: TGCAGTGCCACAAGGACAGGGAACCCCTACGAGCAGTACTTC; CDR3aa: CSATRTGNPYEQYF
d_gene: TRBD2; abundance: .; j_gene: TRBJ2-7; v_gene: TRBV4-2; CDR3nt: TGTGCCAGCAGCCAAGCTACCCTAGCGGGAGGTGTAGTCTACGAGCAGTACTTC; CDR3aa: CASSQATLAGGVVYEQYF
d_gene: .; abundance: once; j_gene: TRBJ2-1; v_gene: TRBV29-1; CDR3nt: TGCAGCGTTGATGGTCGGGGTCTGGAGGACTACAATGAGCAGTTCTTC; CDR3aa: CSVDGRGLEDYNEQFF
d_gene: TRBD1; abundance: once; j_gene: TRBJ2-3; v_gene: TRBV7-3; CDR3nt: TGTGCCGGCAGCTGGACAGGGGCCACAGATACGCAGTATTTT; CDR3aa: CAGSWTGATDTQYF
d_gene: .; abundance: few; j_gene: TRBJ2-3; v_gene: TRBV6-1; CDR3nt: TGTGCCAGCAGTGAAGGGGGTTTGACCCCCACAGATACGCAGTATTTT; CDR3aa: CASSEGGLTPTDTQYF
d_gene: TRBD2; abundance: .; j_gene: TRBJ2-7; v_gene: TRBV10-3; CDR3nt: TGTGCCATCAGTGCGACGACTAGCGGGGCCTACGAGCAGTACTTC; CDR3aa: CAISATTSGAYEQYF
d_gene: .; abundance: few; j_gene: TRBJ2-7; v_gene: TRBV12-3/TRBV12-4; CDR3nt: TGTGCCAGCAGTCCGAACAACATAGCCTACGAGCAGTACTTC; CDR3aa: CASSPNNIAYEQYF
d_gene: TRBD2; abundance: few; j_gene: TRBJ2-1; v_gene: TRBV7-3; CDR3nt: TGTGCCAGCAGCCTACCGGGAGCGGGGAATGAGCAGTTCTTC; CDR3aa: CASSLPGAGNEQFF
d_gene: .; abundance: .; j_gene: TRBJ2-1; v_gene: TRBV7-6; CDR3nt: TGTGCCAGCAGCTTATCCCTCTCGGGCTATGAGCAGTTCTTC; CDR3aa: CASSLSLSGYEQFF
d_gene: .; abundance: few; j_gene: TRBJ2-1; v_gene: TRBV7-8; CDR3nt: TGTGCCAGCAGCCTAAGGGGGGGGAACTACAATGAGCAGTTCTTC; CDR3aa: CASSLRGGNYNEQFF
d_gene: TRBD1; abundance: .; j_gene: TRBJ1-6; v_gene: TRBV7-9; CDR3nt: TGTGCCAGCAGCCTAGACAGGGTAGGAAGATCACCCCTCCACTTT; CDR3aa: CASSLDRVGRSPLHF
d_gene: TRBD1; abundance: .; j_gene: TRBJ2-6; v_gene: TRBV28; CDR3nt: TGTGCCAGCAGTTTTTGGGGACAGGGGGCGCAGGGGGCCAACGTCCTGACTTTC; CDR3aa: CASSFWGQGAQGANVLTF
d_gene: TRBD1; abundance: .; j_gene: TRBJ1-2; v_gene: TRBV20-1; CDR3nt: TGCAGTGCTAGAGATCGACAGGGAACTAACTATGGCTACACCTTC; CDR3aa: CSARDRQGTNYGYTF
d_gene: TRBD2; abundance: few; j_gene: TRBJ2-1; v_gene: TRBV25-1; CDR3nt: TGTGCCAGCAGTGTATTAGCGGGAGGGGGGAATGAGCAGTTCTTC; CDR3aa: CASSVLAGGGNEQFF